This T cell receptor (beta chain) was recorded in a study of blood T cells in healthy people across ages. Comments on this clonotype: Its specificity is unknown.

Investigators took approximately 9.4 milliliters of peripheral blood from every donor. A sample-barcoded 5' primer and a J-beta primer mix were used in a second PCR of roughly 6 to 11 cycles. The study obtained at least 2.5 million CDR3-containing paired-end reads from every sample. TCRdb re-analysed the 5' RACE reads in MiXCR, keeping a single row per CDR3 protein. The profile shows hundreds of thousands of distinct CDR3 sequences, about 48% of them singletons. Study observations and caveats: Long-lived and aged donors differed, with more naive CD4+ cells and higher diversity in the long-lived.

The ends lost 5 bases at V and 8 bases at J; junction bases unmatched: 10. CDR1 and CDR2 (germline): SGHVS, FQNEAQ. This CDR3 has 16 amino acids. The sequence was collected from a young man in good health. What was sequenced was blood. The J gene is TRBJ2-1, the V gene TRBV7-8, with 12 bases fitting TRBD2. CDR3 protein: CASSVASGGAWDEQFF. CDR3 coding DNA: TGTGCCAGCAGCGTTGCTAGCGGGGGGGCGTGGGATGAGCAGTTCTTC.